The clone carrying this T cell receptor (beta chain) was seen ten or more times. Its cognate antigen is unknown. The read is 3 residues too short to cover the CDR3 end, so that end is filled in from the germline J gene. This entry comes from a study of T cell clonality in common variable immunodeficiency. Study results and caveats: In common variable immunodeficiency, TCR beta chains reportedly carried fewer deletions and N-nucleotide insertions.

V gave up 5 bases and J gave up 1 base; unmatched junction bases: 1. Looked up from germline, CDR1 is LNHDA and CDR2 is SQIVND (reference sequence). The CDR3 has 13 amino acids. Assay used: immunoSEQ multiplex PCR; TCRdb lists only in-frame clones, some missing. The specimen has about 37,000 clones, none found just once. The sequence was collected from a person aged 18 to 75 in good health. V gene TRBV19 combines with J gene TRBJ2-7; the match to TRBD1 covers 8 bases. The sequenced sample consisted of peripheral blood mononuclear cells. Partial CDR3 DNA: TGTGCCAGTAGTGGGGACAGGTCCTACGAG. Amino acid sequence: CASSGDRSYE. The entire CDR3 is CASSGDRSYEQYF.